This T cell receptor (beta chain) was sequenced for a study of blood T cells in healthy people across ages. As for this clonotype: Its specificity is unknown.

There are 12 residues in the CDR3. The V end lost 10 bases, the J end lost 1 base, and 10 bases lay between the germline ends. CDR1 and CDR2 from the germline V gene are MNHEY and SVGAGI. With a J-beta primer mix and a sample-barcoded 5' primer, a second PCR ran about 7 to 11 cycles. MiXCR was run by TCRdb on the 5' RACE reads, yielding one entry per CDR3 protein. The sample has around 1,000,000 distinct CDR3 sequences, under 30% seen once. General observations from the study: Unsorted PBMCs blocked a conclusive comparison of naive and antigen-experienced cells.

These same data were also listed under a study on T cells of mothers and their children. From that second work: The extracted RNA was employed in its entirety for cDNA synthesis, at around 1.6 ug per 15 ul. Added by the second PCR's M1S primer were sample barcodes and 2-4 random nucleotides. The authors detected no persistent microchimeric T cell clones.

Sequenced material: blood. This rearrangement joins TRBV6-5 to TRBJ1-1; D ambiguous. The sequence was collected from a girl aged 2 to 10 in good health. CDR3 coding DNA: TGTGCCACCTACCGAGGGAACACTGAAGCTTTCTTT. Residues: CATYRGNTEAFF.